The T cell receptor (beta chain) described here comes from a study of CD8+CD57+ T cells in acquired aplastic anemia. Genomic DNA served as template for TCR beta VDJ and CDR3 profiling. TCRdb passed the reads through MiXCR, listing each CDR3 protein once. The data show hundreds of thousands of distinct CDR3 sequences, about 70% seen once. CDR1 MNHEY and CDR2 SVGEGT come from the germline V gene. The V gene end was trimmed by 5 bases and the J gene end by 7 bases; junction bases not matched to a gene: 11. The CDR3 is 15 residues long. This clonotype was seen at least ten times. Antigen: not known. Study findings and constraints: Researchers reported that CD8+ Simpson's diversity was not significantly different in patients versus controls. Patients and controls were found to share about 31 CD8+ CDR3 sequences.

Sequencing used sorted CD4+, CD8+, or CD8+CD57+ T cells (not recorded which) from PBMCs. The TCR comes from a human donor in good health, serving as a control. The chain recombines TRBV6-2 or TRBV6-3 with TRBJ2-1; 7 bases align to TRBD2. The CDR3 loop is CASSAVLAGGNEQFF. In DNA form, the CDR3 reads TGTGCCAGCAGTGCGGTATTAGCGGGTGGGAATGAGCAGTTCTTC.